The present entry profiles one TCR beta chain with its context. Its antigen is still unknown. The entry originates in a study of cytomegalovirus exposure and HLA in healthy donors. Across the study: Around 78 million unique TCR sequences came from HLA-typed donors in an early release. Of the donors genotyped, several hundred in all, 75% to 85% fell in the Caucasian-associated ancestry cluster. Study-wide findings and caveats: HLA alleles were associated with 15,000 to 20,000 TCR beta sequences in a later analysis at 0.05 false discovery rate.

The germline gives CDR1 MRHNA, CDR2 SNTAGT. Trimming left V 2 bases short and J 4 bases short, with 11 bases between. This CDR3 has 14 residues. The PCR contained 60 Vbeta and 13 Jbeta primers. TCRdb's copy holds only in-frame clones and misses some; the assay was immunoSEQ multiplex PCR. The profile covers about 240,000 clones, with 81% appearing a single time and roughly 7.4% taken by the ten largest. The sequence derives from an older woman in good health and CMV-seropositive. The sequencing sample was made of PBMCs. The V and J genes are TRBV6-4 and TRBJ1-2; a weak D match, TRBD1 (5 bases). The CDR3 DNA is TGTGCCAGCAGTGACAATTCCGGGGGCTATGGCTACACCTTC. Translation gives CASSDNSGGYGYTF.